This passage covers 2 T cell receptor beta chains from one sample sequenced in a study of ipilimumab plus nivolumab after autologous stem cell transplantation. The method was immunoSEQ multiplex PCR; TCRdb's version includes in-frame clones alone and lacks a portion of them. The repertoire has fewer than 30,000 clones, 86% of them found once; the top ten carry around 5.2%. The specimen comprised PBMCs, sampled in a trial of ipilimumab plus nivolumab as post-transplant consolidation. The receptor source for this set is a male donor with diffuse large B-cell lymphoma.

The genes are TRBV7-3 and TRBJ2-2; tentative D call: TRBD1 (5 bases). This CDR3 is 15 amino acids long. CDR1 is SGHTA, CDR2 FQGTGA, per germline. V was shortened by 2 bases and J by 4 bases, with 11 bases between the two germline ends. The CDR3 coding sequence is TGTGCCAGCAGCTTAGCAGGGTTGGGCACCGGGGAGCTGTTTTTT. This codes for CASSLAGLGTGELFF.

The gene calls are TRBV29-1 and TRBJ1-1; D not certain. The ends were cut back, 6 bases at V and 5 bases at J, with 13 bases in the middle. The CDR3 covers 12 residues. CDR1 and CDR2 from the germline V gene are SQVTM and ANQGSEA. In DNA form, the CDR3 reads TGCAGCGTCCGCAGAGTCGGGACTGAAGCTTTCTTT. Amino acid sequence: CSVRRVGTEAFF.